These T cell receptor beta chains were read from a single sample in a study of PD-L1 blockade in urothelial cancer. Sequencing was performed with immunoSEQ multiplex PCR; in TCRdb, only in-frame clones are kept and a portion is missing. This sample has approximately 79,000 clones; 80% to 95% occur once, and the top ten carry 0.87%. The sequences come from PBMCs, collected around atezolizumab (anti-PD-L1) treatment. These receptor sequences come from a woman over 75 with urothelial cancer. Each CDR3 is given with its conserved first and last residue. The D gene is left open where the match is weak. Only part of the rows carry a size: once, few, many, or a class if the clone is expanded.

v_call,j_call,d_call,clone_size,cdr3_aa,cdr3_nt
TRBV28,TRBJ2-7,.,.,CASRQQGSHEQYF,TGTGCCAGCAGACAACAGGGAAGCCACGAGCAGTACTTC
TRBV7-6,TRBJ1-4,.,.,CASSMEGNEKLFF,TGTGCCAGCAGCATGGAGGGTAATGAAAAACTGTTTTTT
TRBV18,TRBJ2-7,TRBD2,.,CASSPRAPTSGRSYEQYF,TGTGCCAGCTCACCACGGGCACCCACTAGCGGGAGATCCTACGAGCAGTACTTC
TRBV30,TRBJ2-7,.,.,CAWSVQRQPSSYEQYF,TGTGCCTGGAGTGTACAGCGGCAGCCCAGCTCCTACGAGCAGTACTTC
TRBV7-2,TRBJ2-5,.,few,CASSLTVPETQYF,TGTGCCAGCAGCTTAACAGTACCGGAGACCCAGTACTTC
TRBV28,TRBJ1-1,.,.,CASSLRYTEAFF,TGTGCCAGCAGTTTGAGGTACACTGAAGCTTTCTTT
TRBV23-1,TRBJ1-4,.,.,CASRRGEGEKLFF,TGCGCCAGCAGACGAGGGGAGGGGGAAAAACTGTTTTTT
TRBV10-3,TRBJ2-7,.,.,CAISESTGAVYEQYF,TGTGCCATCAGTGAGTCGACGGGAGCTGTATACGAGCAGTACTTC
TRBV27,TRBJ2-7,.,.,CASSSLVGGGSYEQYF,TGTGCCAGCAGTTCCCTGGTGGGAGGGGGGTCCTACGAGCAGTACTTC
TRBV25-1,TRBJ1-3,.,.,CASSENRVSSGNTIYF,TGTGCCAGCAGTGAAAACAGGGTCTCCTCTGGAAACACCATATATTTT
TRBV11-2,TRBJ2-5,.,.,CASSRQVQETQYF,TGTGCCAGCAGCCGACAGGTTCAAGAGACCCAGTACTTC
TRBV4-2,TRBJ1-3,.,once,CASSQTQGNTIYF,TGTGCCAGCAGCCAAACGCAGGGAAACACCATATATTTT
TRBV5-1,TRBJ2-3,TRBD2,.,CASSLVLAGNTDTQYF,TGCGCCAGCAGCTTGGTCCTAGCGGGGAACACAGATACGCAGTATTTT
TRBV6-5,TRBJ2-7,TRBD1,.,CASSYRQGVGEQYF,TGTGCCAGCAGTTACCGACAGGGGGTGGGCGAGCAGTACTTC